The sequence of this TCR beta chain was determined in a study of regulatory T cells in long-lasting Graves disease. The wider study: Positivity for TSH receptor antibodies plus over 5 years of antithyroid drugs meant persistent Graves' disease.

The CDR3 is 15 amino acids. V was shortened by 1 base and J by 3 bases, with 11 bases between the two germline ends. Germline CDR1 reads SGHKS; CDR2 reads YYEKEE (reference sequence). This clonotype has just a few counts. Its antigen is not identified. Findings of the study overall: Persistent Graves' patients had lower TCR diversity than newly diagnosed ones.

As to time point: persistent/refractory GD, antithyroid drugs over 5 years with positive TRAb. From PBMCs, RNA was extracted and then used to make the TCR library. One endocrinology department in Xi'an, China, was where patients came from. TCR beta libraries were built with iRepertoire HTBI primers and Arm-PCR of CDR3 regions. In the authors' workflow: Taken together, the samples had 62 TRBV and 14 TRBJ segments identified. Using its own MiXCR run on the multiplex PCR reads, TCRdb lists one record per CDR3 protein. The V and J calls, along with clone size, are taken from TCRdb and not from the paper's own processing. The table lists a few hundred thousand distinct CDR3 sequences, over 20% of them singletons.

The clonotype was recovered from a female donor with Graves disease. Sequenced material: peripheral blood mononuclear cells (PBMCs), taken when the disease was refractory, from a patient treated with antithyroid drugs. The rearrangement links TRBV5-5 to TRBJ1-5, with a weak D call TRBD1 (5 bases). In DNA, the CDR3 is TGTGCCAGCAGCTTGCAGGGATTGCCCAATCAGCCCCAGCATTTT. This gives the protein CASSLQGLPNQPQHF.